The rows below give T cell receptor beta chains drawn from one sample of a study of T cell responses to AZD1222 COVID-19 vaccine. Sequencing used immunoSEQ multiplex PCR; TCRdb keeps in-frame clones, though not all of them. The profile shows around 150,000 clones, 92% of them singletons. This material consisted of peripheral blood, taken on day 0 of AZD1222 vaccination. Every receptor here comes from an adult in good health. Both conserved end residues are trimmed from each CDR3. D genes are given only for firm matches.

D gene,V gene,CDR3 protein
-,TRBV19,ASTPRDIYGYT
TRBD2,TRBV3-1/TRBV3-2,ASSPMTSGPSGSGELF
TRBD1,TRBV19,ASSATGNADGYT
-,TRBV6-6,ASSYTGAKNIQY
-,TRBV29-1,SVMAAGNTEAF
-,TRBV2,ASRSTDTQY
-,TRBV5-1,ASSLGANTEAF
-,TRBV5-6,ASSLLTPLYLNTEAF
-,TRBV24-1,ATSDLPLGEQF
-,TRBV4-3,ASSQGGRDPMNTEAF
-,TRBV9,ASSAGGGYENYGYT
-,TRBV7-9,ASSPDRSLSGYT
-,TRBV27,ASSLTGSLYYGYT
TRBD2,TRBV27,ASRKSSTSGRGDGELF
TRBD2,TRBV28,ASSFHRGLAGIYNEQF
-,TRBV28,ASSFTRGNEKLF
-,TRBV29-1,SVGPDKEGNTIY
-,TRBV7-2,ASTITTATGNTIY
-,TRBV27,ASSARSKNHEQY
-,TRBV14,ASSQVEDHTDTQY
-,TRBV5-5,ASSVGRSNTEAF
-,TRBV21-1,ASSKELPDSSNEKLF
-,TRBV30,AWSPGLGRDTQY
-,TRBV12-3/TRBV12-4,ASTMRGDQPQH
-,TRBV4-1,ASSQVGGDYGYT
-,TRBV19,ASRRNPGLDNEKLF
-,TRBV5-6,ASSLPTGTLNTEAF
TRBD2,TRBV13,ASSSSGGNTGELF
-,TRBV19,ASSGSGSGNTIY
TRBD1,TRBV27,ASSTTGTGSDEQF
-,TRBV28,ASSLSGSTGELF
-,TRBV30,AWSVDGQETQY
-,TRBV9,ASSAQGRSYNEQF
-,TRBV18,ASSPQGGRETQY
-,TRBV7-9,ASSLAGETEAF
TRBD1,TRBV7-2,ASSQRQGAESEAF
-,TRBV28,AASWGNYGYT
-,TRBV6-5,ASSYSHPSRSYEQY
TRBD1,TRBV6-1,ASSGGTGVSNSPLH
-,TRBV6-1,ASSESGLNQPQH
-,TRBV5-4,ASSLAGMMQGPLNTEAF
-,TRBV30,AWSRDAGVYGYT